The following is a T cell receptor beta chain sequence with its context. Antigen specificity is unknown. The data were taken from a study of T-cell memory formation after mild COVID-19. Whole-study findings and limits: Contracting CD8+ clones were enriched in EMRA, CD4+ mainly in CM and EM. Day 37-peaking second-wave clones had unconfirmed SARS-CoV-2 specificity.

Using its own MiXCR run on the 5' RACE reads, TCRdb lists one record per CDR3 protein. The repertoire holds hundreds of thousands of distinct CDR3 sequences, with 15% to 20% as singletons. The TCR originated in a man younger than 35 who had mild COVID-19 (a few samples of this study predate the infection). Cell type and time point are not known. The specimen sequenced was PBMCs or a T cell subset sorted from them (not recorded which).

CDR3 residues: CASSLDYPPEQFF. The CDR3 DNA follows: TGCGCCAGCAGCTTGGACTACCCCCCTGAGCAGTTCTTC. The J gene is TRBJ2-1, the V gene TRBV5-1; D uncertain. CDR3 size: 13 residues. Germline CDR1 reads SGHRS; CDR2 reads YFSETQ. V was trimmed by 0 bases and J by 9 bases, leaving 10 bases between them. Combining the CDR3 with reference TRBV5-1 and TRBJ2-1 gives the whole variable domain KAGVTQTPRYLIKTRGQQVTLSCSPISGHRSVSWYQQTPGQGLQFLFEYFSETQRNKGNFPGRFSGRQFSNSRSEMNVSTLELGDSALYLCASSLDYPPEQFFGPGTRLTVL.